This entry features one TCR beta chain sequence. These data are taken from a study of PD-1 blockade in classical Hodgkin lymphoma. The CDR3 contains 13 residues. Germline V gene lookup returns CDR1 GTSNPN and CDR2 SVGIG (reference sequence). V gave up 2 bases and J gave up 2 bases, with 10 bases separating them. There was relapse after autologous stem cell transplantation in every patient, and there was variation in brentuximab vedotin exposure. Profiling relied on immunoSEQ multiplex PCR, and the TCRdb table lists in-frame clones only, not all of them. The data show approximately 98,000 clones, 70% to 90% seen once.

The chain is built from TRBV30 and TRBJ2-7; either TRBD1 or TRBD2 may fit D (5 bases each). The sequencing used peripheral blood mononuclear cells (PBMCs), collected before the second cycle of nivolumab. This receptor was identified in a human donor with classical Hodgkin lymphoma. CDR3 loop: CAWSRGPTYEQYF. CDR3 DNA sequence: TGTGCCTGGAGTCGGGGACCGACCTACGAGCAGTACTTC. The full variable domain, with the rest looked up from reference TRBV30 and TRBJ2-7, is SQTIHQWPATLVQPVGSPLSLECTVEGTSNPNLYWYRQAAGRGLQLLFYSVGIGQISSEVPQNLSASRPQDRQFILSSKKLLLSDSGFYLCAWSRGPTYEQYFGPGTRLTVT.